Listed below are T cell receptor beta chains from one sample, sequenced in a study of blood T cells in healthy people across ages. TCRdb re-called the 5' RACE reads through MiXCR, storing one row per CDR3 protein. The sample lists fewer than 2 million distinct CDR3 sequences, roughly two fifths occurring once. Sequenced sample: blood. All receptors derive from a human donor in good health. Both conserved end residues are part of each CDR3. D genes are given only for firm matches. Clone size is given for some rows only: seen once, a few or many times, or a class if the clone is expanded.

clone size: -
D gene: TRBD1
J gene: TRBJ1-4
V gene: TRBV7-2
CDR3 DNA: TGTGCCAGCAGCTCGTACAGGGGCAATGAAAAACTGTTTTTT
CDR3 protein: CASSSYRGNEKLFF

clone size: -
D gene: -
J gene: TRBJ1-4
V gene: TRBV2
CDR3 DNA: TGTGCCAGCATACCGTGGTTTGGCGAAAAACTGTTTTTT
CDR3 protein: CASIPWFGEKLFF

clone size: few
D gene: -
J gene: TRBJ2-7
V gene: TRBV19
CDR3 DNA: TGTGCCAGTAGCACTAATCCACAGGGTCTCGAGCAGTACTTC
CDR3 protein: CASSTNPQGLEQYF

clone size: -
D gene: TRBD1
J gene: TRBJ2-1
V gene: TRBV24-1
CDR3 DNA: TGTGCCACCAGTGATCCAAGACAGGGTTCCTCCTACAATGAGCAGTTCTTC
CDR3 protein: CATSDPRQGSSYNEQFF

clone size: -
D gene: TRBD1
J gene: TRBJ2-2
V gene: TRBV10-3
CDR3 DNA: TGTGCCATCGGACAGGGTGGGTTCGCCGGGGAGCTGTTTTTT
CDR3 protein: CAIGQGGFAGELFF

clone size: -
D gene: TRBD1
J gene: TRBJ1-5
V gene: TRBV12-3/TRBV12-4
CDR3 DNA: TGTGCCAGCAGTTTAGGCCCCGGGACAGGGCCTTCTCAGCCCCAGCATTTT
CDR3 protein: CASSLGPGTGPSQPQHF

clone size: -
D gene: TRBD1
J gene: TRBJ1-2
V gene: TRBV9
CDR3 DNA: TGTGCCAGCAGCACAGGACAGGGGGCTTTCGGTCCGAATGGCTACACCTTC
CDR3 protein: CASSTGQGAFGPNGYTF

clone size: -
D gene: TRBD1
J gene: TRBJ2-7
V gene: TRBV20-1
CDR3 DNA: TGCAGTGCCCTCGGACAGGGGGCTTCCTACGAGCAGTACTTC
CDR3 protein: CSALGQGASYEQYF

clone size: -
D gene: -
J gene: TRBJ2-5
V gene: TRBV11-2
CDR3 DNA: TGTGCCAGCAGCTTAGTAAGGGCGAGCGAGACCCAGTACTTC
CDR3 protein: CASSLVRASETQYF

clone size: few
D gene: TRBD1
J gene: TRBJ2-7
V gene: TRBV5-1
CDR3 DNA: TGCGCCAGCAGCTTGGAGGGGGCCTCAAAGGGCGAGCAGTACTTC
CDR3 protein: CASSLEGASKGEQYF

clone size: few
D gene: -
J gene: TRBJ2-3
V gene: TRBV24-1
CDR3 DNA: TGTGCCACCAGTGACTCGCCTGGTAGGGATACGCAGTATTTT
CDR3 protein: CATSDSPGRDTQYF

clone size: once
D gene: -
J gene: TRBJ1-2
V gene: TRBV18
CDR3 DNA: TGTGCCAGCTCACCAGGGCGGGACACCTATGGCTACACCTTC
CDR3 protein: CASSPGRDTYGYTF

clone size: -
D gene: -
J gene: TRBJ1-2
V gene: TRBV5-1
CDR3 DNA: TGCGCCAGCAGCCCGGGGTTGGGTCACTATGGCTACACCTTC
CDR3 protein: CASSPGLGHYGYTF

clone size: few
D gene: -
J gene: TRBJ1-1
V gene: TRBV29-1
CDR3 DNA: TGCAGTGGGGCGGTGAACACTGAAGCTTTCTTT
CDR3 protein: CSGAVNTEAFF

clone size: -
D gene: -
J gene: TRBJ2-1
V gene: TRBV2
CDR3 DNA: TGTGCCAGCATAGGCCCCGAGGGCAATGAGCAGTTCTTC
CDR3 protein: CASIGPEGNEQFF

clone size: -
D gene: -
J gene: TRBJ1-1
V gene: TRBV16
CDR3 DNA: TGTGCCAGCAGCCAATTTGGGTGGAACACTGAAGCTTTCTTT
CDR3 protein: CASSQFGWNTEAFF

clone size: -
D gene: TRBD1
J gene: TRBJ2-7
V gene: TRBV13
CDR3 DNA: TGTGCCAGCAGCTTAGGCGCAGGACAGGGGGACGAGCAGTACTTC
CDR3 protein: CASSLGAGQGDEQYF

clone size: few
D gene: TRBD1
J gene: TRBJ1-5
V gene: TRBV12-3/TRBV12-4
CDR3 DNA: TGTGCCAGCAGTCACCCGTCGGGACAGACGTCCAATCAGCCCCAGCATTTT
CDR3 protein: CASSHPSGQTSNQPQHF

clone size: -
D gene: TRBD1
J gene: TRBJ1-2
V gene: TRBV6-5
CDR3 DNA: TGTGCCAGCAGTTACTCACCGACAGGGATGGGTGGCTACACCTTC
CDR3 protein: CASSYSPTGMGGYTF

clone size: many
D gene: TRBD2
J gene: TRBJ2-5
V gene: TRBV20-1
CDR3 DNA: TGCAGTGCTAGACGGACTAGTTCGGTAGAGACCCAGTACTTC
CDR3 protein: CSARRTSSVETQYF

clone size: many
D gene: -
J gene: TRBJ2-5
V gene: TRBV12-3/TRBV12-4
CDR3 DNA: TGTGCCAGCACCTGGGGGCTAGTAGAGACCCAGTACTTC
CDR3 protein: CASTWGLVETQYF

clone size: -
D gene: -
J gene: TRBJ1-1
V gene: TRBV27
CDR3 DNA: TGTGCCAGTGGGGATGGCTACACTGAAGCTTTCTTT
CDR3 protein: CASGDGYTEAFF

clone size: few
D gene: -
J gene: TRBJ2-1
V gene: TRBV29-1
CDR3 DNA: TGCAGCGTTGACTCGGACCTTAACTACAATGAGCAGTTCTTC
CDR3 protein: CSVDSDLNYNEQFF

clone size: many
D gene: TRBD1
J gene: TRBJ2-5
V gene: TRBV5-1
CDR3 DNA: TGCGCCAGCAGCTCCGCTGGGACAGGGGAAGAGACCCAGTACTTC
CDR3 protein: CASSSAGTGEETQYF

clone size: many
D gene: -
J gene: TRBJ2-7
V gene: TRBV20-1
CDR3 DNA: TGCAGTGCTAGAGATCGGACGGGAACCTACGAGCAGTACTTC
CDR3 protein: CSARDRTGTYEQYF

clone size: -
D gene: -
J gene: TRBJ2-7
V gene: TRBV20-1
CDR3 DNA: TGCAGTGCGGGGGGGCAGGGGTCTGGCTCCTACGAGCAGTACTTC
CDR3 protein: CSAGGQGSGSYEQYF

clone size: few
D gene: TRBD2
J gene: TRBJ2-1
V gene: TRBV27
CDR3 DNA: TGTGCCAGCAGTTTATGGGGTTCCGGGACTAGCGGGAGGGCTCTCAATGAGCAGTTCTTC
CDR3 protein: CASSLWGSGTSGRALNEQFF

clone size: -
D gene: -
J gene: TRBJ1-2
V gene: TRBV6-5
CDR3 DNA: TGTGCCAGCAGTTACTTCGAGGACTATGGCTACACCTTC
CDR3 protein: CASSYFEDYGYTF

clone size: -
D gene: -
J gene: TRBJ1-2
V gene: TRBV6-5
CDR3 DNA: TGTGCCAGCAGTTCCCAATACAGGGTGAAGGGAAACTATGGCTACACCTTC
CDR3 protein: CASSSQYRVKGNYGYTF

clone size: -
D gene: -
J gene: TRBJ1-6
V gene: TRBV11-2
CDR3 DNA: TGTGCCAGCAGCTCCCACGCAGGGAGTTCACCCCTCCACTTT
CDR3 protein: CASSSHAGSSPLHF

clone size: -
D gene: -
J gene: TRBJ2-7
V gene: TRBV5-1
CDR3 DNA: TGCGCCAGCAGCTTGGCCTTGATAGGGTCTGGCGAGCAGTACTTC
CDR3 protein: CASSLALIGSGEQYF

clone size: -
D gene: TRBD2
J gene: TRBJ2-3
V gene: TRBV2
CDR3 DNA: TGTGCCAGCAGTGAGTTGGCGGGAGGTACGCAGTATTTT
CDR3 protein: CASSELAGGTQYF

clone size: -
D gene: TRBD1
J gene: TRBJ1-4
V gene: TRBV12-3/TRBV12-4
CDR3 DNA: TGTGCCAGCAGTGCCGGGACAGTGGGCTGGGAAAAACTGTTTTTT
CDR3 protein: CASSAGTVGWEKLFF

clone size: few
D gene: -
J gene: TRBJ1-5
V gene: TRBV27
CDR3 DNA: TGTGCCAGCAGTTTAAGCGCCGGCAGGAATCAGCCCCAGCATTTT
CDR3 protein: CASSLSAGRNQPQHF

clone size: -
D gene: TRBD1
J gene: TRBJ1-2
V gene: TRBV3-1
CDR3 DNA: TGTGCCAGCAGCCAACAGGACAGGGGAGCTAACTATGGCTACACCTTC
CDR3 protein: CASSQQDRGANYGYTF

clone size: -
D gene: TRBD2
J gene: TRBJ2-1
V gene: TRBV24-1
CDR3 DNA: TGTGCCACCAGTCCTAGGGCTAGCGGGACCTACTTAAATGAGCAGTTCTTC
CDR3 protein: CATSPRASGTYLNEQFF

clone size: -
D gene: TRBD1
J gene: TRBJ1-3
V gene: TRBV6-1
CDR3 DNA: TGTGCCAGCACCCCCCACGGGACAGGGGGCCCCTTTATCTCTGGAAACACCATATATTTT
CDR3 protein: CASTPHGTGGPFISGNTIYF

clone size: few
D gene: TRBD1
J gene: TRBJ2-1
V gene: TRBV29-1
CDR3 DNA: TGCAGCGTTACCTCGGACAGGGGGCACCGCAATGAGCAGTTCTTC
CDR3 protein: CSVTSDRGHRNEQFF

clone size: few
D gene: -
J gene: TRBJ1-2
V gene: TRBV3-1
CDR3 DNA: TGTGCCAGCAGCCAAGGTGCAGGGAGTGGCTACACCTTC
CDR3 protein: CASSQGAGSGYTF

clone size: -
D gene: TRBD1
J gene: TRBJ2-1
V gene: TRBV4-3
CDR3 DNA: TGCGCCAGCAGCCAAGAGCCCTTAGCAGGGGGTGAGCAGTTCTTC
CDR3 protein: CASSQEPLAGGEQFF

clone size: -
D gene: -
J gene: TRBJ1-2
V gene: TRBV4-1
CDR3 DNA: TGCGCCAGCAGCCAGCCGACCGGGAAGGCTTATGGCTACACCTTC
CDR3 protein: CASSQPTGKAYGYTF

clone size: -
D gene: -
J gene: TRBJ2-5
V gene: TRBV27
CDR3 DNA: TGTGCCAGCAGTCCGACCCCAGGGGCCGAGGAGCAGTACTTC
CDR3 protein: CASSPTPGAEEQYF

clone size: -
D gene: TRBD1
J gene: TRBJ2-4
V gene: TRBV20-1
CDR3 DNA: TGCAGTGCTAGAGGGCAGGGGGAACCCAAAAACATTCAGTACTTC
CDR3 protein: CSARGQGEPKNIQYF

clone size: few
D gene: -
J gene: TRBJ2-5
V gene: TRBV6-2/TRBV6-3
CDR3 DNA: TGTGCCAGCGGGTCACGCAGGGTGGAAGAGACCCAGTACTTC
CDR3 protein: CASGSRRVEETQYF

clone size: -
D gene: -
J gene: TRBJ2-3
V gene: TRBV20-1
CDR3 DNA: TGCAGTGCTAGTTCCGAGCCCCCGGGTGATACGCAGTATTTT
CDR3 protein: CSASSEPPGDTQYF